Included here is one TCR beta chain sequence, with context. V shed 5 bases and J shed 0 bases, with 8 bases lying between them. The CDR3 consists of 14 residues. Germline loops: CDR1 MDHEN, CDR2 SYDVKM. The data derive from a study of blood T cell repertoires in COVID-19. Here immunoSEQ multiplex PCR was the method, and the copy in TCRdb shows in-frame clones only, minus some. The sample holds around 130,000 clones, approximately 86% seen once. The clonotype originates from a human donor in a cohort sampled during active COVID-19. The material sequenced was peripheral blood. This chain connects TRBV28 to TRBJ1-3; no firm D call. The CDR3 region has the DNA TGTGCCAGCAGTAAACGTAGCTCTGGAAACACCATATATTTT. Translated, it gives CASSKRSSGNTIYF.